A selection of T cell receptor beta chains follows, all from one sample in a study of a mutant IDH1 vaccine in newly diagnosed glioma. Which antigens these TCRs recognize remains unknown. TCRdb's copy holds only in-frame clones and misses some; the assay was immunoSEQ multiplex PCR. The sample carries 88,000 or so clones, approximately 85% recorded once. The starting material was PBMCs, obtained from a glioma patient whose treatment included an IDH1 peptide vaccine. The receptors shown here come from a man aged 25 to 40 with glioma. Some clones in this sample may be carry-over from other donors' samples. Both conserved end residues are part of each CDR3. The D gene is left open where the match is weak. Clone size is given for some rows only: seen once, a few or many times, or a class if the clone is expanded.

j_gene: TRBJ2-3
d_gene: TRBD2
len: 15
v_gene: TRBV9
abundance: -
CDR3nt: TGTGCCAGCAGCGCCTTAGCGGGAGTCACAGATACGCAGTATTTT
CDR3aa: CASSALAGVTDTQYF

j_gene: TRBJ2-7
d_gene: -
len: 13
v_gene: TRBV15
abundance: -
CDR3nt: TGTGCCACCAGCCGTACAGCCAACTACGAGCAGTACTTC
CDR3aa: CATSRTANYEQYF

j_gene: TRBJ2-7
d_gene: TRBD2
len: 16
v_gene: TRBV18
abundance: -
CDR3nt: TGTGCCAGCTCACCAATCGGACTAGCGGGAGTGGGGGAGCAGTACTTC
CDR3aa: CASSPIGLAGVGEQYF

j_gene: TRBJ2-7
d_gene: TRBD2
len: 17
v_gene: TRBV4-2
abundance: -
CDR3nt: TGTGCCAGCAGCCGCCTACTAGCGGCGACGAGCTCCTACGAGCAGTACTTC
CDR3aa: CASSRLLAATSSYEQYF

j_gene: TRBJ2-2
d_gene: TRBD1
len: 16
v_gene: TRBV5-1
abundance: -
CDR3nt: TGCGCCAGCAGCCCACGACAGGGCCTGAACACCGGGGAGCTGTTTTTT
CDR3aa: CASSPRQGLNTGELFF

j_gene: TRBJ1-1
d_gene: -
len: 14
v_gene: TRBV6-5
abundance: -
CDR3nt: TGTGCCAGCAGTTACTCCGGGGGAATCACTGAAGCTTTCTTT
CDR3aa: CASSYSGGITEAFF

j_gene: TRBJ1-2
d_gene: -
len: 17
v_gene: TRBV7-2
abundance: -
CDR3nt: TGTGCCAGCAGCTTAGCATTGGGGGTAACCCCTAACTATGGCTACACCTTC
CDR3aa: CASSLALGVTPNYGYTF

j_gene: TRBJ2-3
d_gene: -
len: 14
v_gene: TRBV7-2
abundance: -
CDR3nt: TGTGCCAGCAGCTTAGCCCCCTTCGGGGATACGCAATATTTT
CDR3aa: CASSLAPFGDTQYF

j_gene: TRBJ2-7
d_gene: -
len: 14
v_gene: TRBV9
abundance: -
CDR3nt: TGTGCCAGCAGCGTGGGGAGTAGTTCCTACGAGCAGTACTTC
CDR3aa: CASSVGSSSYEQYF

j_gene: TRBJ2-3
d_gene: -
len: 10
v_gene: TRBV27
abundance: -
CDR3nt: TGTGCCTGTGACACAGATACGCAGTATTTT
CDR3aa: CACDTDTQYF

j_gene: TRBJ2-2
d_gene: -
len: 14
v_gene: TRBV29-1
abundance: few
CDR3nt: TGCAGCGTTGGTGCATTTGGGGACACCGGGGAGCTGTTTTTT
CDR3aa: CSVGAFGDTGELFF

j_gene: TRBJ2-3
d_gene: -
len: 18
v_gene: TRBV5-1
abundance: -
CDR3nt: TGCGCCAGCAGCTTGGTATCGTCGGCTTCTTTTAGCACAGATACGCAGTATTTT
CDR3aa: CASSLVSSASFSTDTQYF

j_gene: TRBJ2-6
d_gene: TRBD1
len: 17
v_gene: TRBV10-3
abundance: once
CDR3nt: TGTGCCATCAGAGAGGGACAGGACTCAGGCGGGGCCAACGTCCTGACTTTC
CDR3aa: CAIREGQDSGGANVLTF

j_gene: TRBJ1-1
d_gene: -
len: 13
v_gene: TRBV27
abundance: -
CDR3nt: TGTGCCAGCAGTTTATCTGGGTGGACTGAAGCTTTCTTT
CDR3aa: CASSLSGWTEAFF

j_gene: TRBJ2-3
d_gene: -
len: 17
v_gene: TRBV19
abundance: -
CDR3nt: TGTGCCAGTAGTCCCCAAAGGGAACCCCCAGGAACAGATACGCAGTATTTT
CDR3aa: CASSPQREPPGTDTQYF

j_gene: TRBJ2-1
d_gene: -
len: 11
v_gene: TRBV7-9
abundance: -
CDR3nt: TGTGCCAGCAGCTCAGGGAGGGAGCAGTTCTTC
CDR3aa: CASSSGREQFF

j_gene: TRBJ2-5
d_gene: TRBD2
len: 15
v_gene: TRBV5-1
abundance: -
CDR3nt: TGCGCCAGCAGCCCCGGACTAGCGGGGGATGTGACCCAGTACTTC
CDR3aa: CASSPGLAGDVTQYF

j_gene: TRBJ2-3
d_gene: TRBD2
len: 15
v_gene: TRBV7-3
abundance: -
CDR3nt: TGTGCCAGCAGCCCAGACGGGGGGGAAACAGATACGCAGTATTTT
CDR3aa: CASSPDGGETDTQYF

j_gene: TRBJ1-1
d_gene: -
len: 13
v_gene: TRBV29-1
abundance: -
CDR3nt: TGCAGCTTCCAAGCCCGGGGGCTAACTGAAGCTTTCTTT
CDR3aa: CSFQARGLTEAFF

j_gene: TRBJ2-2
d_gene: TRBD2
len: 15
v_gene: TRBV6-5
abundance: -
CDR3nt: TGTGCCAGCAATGTACCGGGACTAGCATCCGGGGAGCTGTTTTTT
CDR3aa: CASNVPGLASGELFF

j_gene: TRBJ1-1
d_gene: -
len: 13
v_gene: TRBV5-4
abundance: -
CDR3nt: TGTGCCAGCAGCTTGGTAAAGGGTCCTGAAGCTTTCTTT
CDR3aa: CASSLVKGPEAFF

j_gene: TRBJ2-3
d_gene: -
len: 14
v_gene: TRBV6-5
abundance: -
CDR3nt: TGTGCCAGCAGTTTCCAGACAGTCACAGATACGCAGTATTTT
CDR3aa: CASSFQTVTDTQYF

j_gene: TRBJ2-7
d_gene: -
len: 12
v_gene: TRBV2
abundance: -
CDR3nt: TGTGCCAGCAGTGAATACGATTACGAGCAGTACTTC
CDR3aa: CASSEYDYEQYF

j_gene: TRBJ2-5
d_gene: TRBD2
len: 16
v_gene: TRBV10-1
abundance: -
CDR3nt: TGCGCCAGCAGTGATTCCGGGACTAGCGGACAAGAGACCCAGTACTTC
CDR3aa: CASSDSGTSGQETQYF